This T cell receptor (beta chain) derives from a study of T cells after yellow fever vaccination. On this clonotype: Its antigen is as yet unknown.

In TCRdb, the 5' RACE reads were re-called with MiXCR into one record per CDR3 protein. Among 620,000 or so distinct CDR3 sequences listed, around 16% were seen once. This CDR3 comprises 13 residues. From germline, CDR1 is ENHRY and CDR2 SYGVKD. V was trimmed by 6 bases and J by 2 bases, leaving 10 bases between them. Study-level results: Shared CD4/CD8 clonotypes were a small share, likely from convergent recombination.

The clonotype originates from a man between 18 and 35 years old who received the YFV17D yellow fever vaccine. Sequencing was performed on PBMCs, taken about 5 days after the first yellow fever vaccination. The V and J genes are TRBV10-3 and TRBJ1-2; TRBD1 might be the D (6 bases). CDR3 sequence reads: CAIRVQGNYGYTF. CDR3 sequence (DNA): TGTGCCATCAGGGTACAGGGAAACTATGGCTACACCTTC.